These 5 T cell receptor beta chains were all obtained from the same sample, sequenced in a study of human T cells and chemical hapten exposure. From the RACE reads, TCRdb called clonotypes with MiXCR, one entry per CDR3 protein. Of approximately 400,000 distinct CDR3 sequences listed, about 4.4% are singletons. Time point in this sample: patch test 1, 2 weeks after DPC sensitization. Specified treatment: therapeutic diphenylcyclopropenone sensitization with weekly scalp DPC. The source was whole blood, collected in connection with sensitization to the hapten diphenylcyclopropenone (DPC). These receptors came from a woman aged 50 to 60 with alopecia areata. Some clones in this sample may be carry-over from other donors' samples.

This clonotype was seen ten or more times. This chain uses TRBV7-9 with TRBJ2-1; 8 nucleotides match TRBD2. V lost 4 bases, J lost 6 bases, and 8 bases stayed unmatched. The CDR3 sequence is 15 residues long. Germline V gives CDR1 SEHNR, CDR2 FQNEAQ (reference sequence). This CDR3 reads CASSSPGGGFNEQFF. The CDR3 nucleotides are TGTGCCAGCAGCTCCCCCGGGGGGGGCTTCAATGAGCAGTTCTTC.

This clonotype was seen many times. The rearrangement uses TRBV9 and TRBJ2-1; either TRBD1 or TRBD2 may fit D (6 bases each). CDR1 is SGDLS, CDR2 YYNGEE, per germline. CDR3 length: 15 residues. V was cut by 6 bases and J by 5 bases, with 18 bases left in between. The DNA of the CDR3 is TGTGCCAGCACCCTGGGGCCGGGGGCGCACAATGAGCAGTTCTTC. Translated, it gives CASTLGPGAHNEQFF.

The chain links TRBV3-1 to TRBJ1-6, with 10 nucleotides matching TRBD1. The germline V gene has CDR1 LGHDT and CDR2 YNNKEL (reference sequence). Trimming cost V 4 bases and J 13 bases; bases outside gene matches: 7. This CDR3 has 14 amino acids. DNA for the CDR3: TGTGCCAGCAGCCCCTGGACAGGGGGTTTCCCCCTCCACTTT. It yields the protein CASSPWTGGFPLHF.

This clonotype showed up just a few times. The chain carries TRBV6-2 or TRBV6-3 and TRBJ1-1, with D unresolved. Germline V gives CDR1 MNHEY, CDR2 SVGEGT. This CDR3 has 13 amino acids. Trimming cost V 2 bases and J 1 base, with 5 bases left between them. In DNA, the CDR3 is TGTGCCAGCAGTTACACAAAGAACACTGAAGCTTTCTTT. Its protein product is CASSYTKNTEAFF.

This clonotype showed up just a few times. CDR3 sequence: CATSDRAGAGSYEQYF. Here the CDR3 DNA reads TGTGCCACCAGTGACCGCGCTGGCGCGGGATCCTACGAGCAGTACTTC. This chain links TRBV24-1 with TRBJ2-7, with D perhaps matching TRBD2 (6 bases). The length of the CDR3 is 16 residues. The ends were cut back, 4 bases at V and 1 base at J, with 16 bases in the middle. Germline loops: CDR1 KGHDR, CDR2 SFDVKD.